This T cell receptor (beta chain) was recorded in a study of blood T cells in healthy people across ages. This CDR3 spans 13 amino acids. With 0 bases removed from V and 1 base from J, the gap between germline ends came to 3 bases. Germline V gives CDR1 SGHDN, CDR2 FVKESK. Study-level findings and limits: PBMCs went unsorted, and a conclusive naive versus antigen-experienced comparison was therefore prevented. As naive T cell percentage varied, TCR beta diversity correlated strongly with it.

The second PCR ran roughly 6 to 11 cycles with a sample-barcoded 5' primer and J-beta primers. Paired-end reads containing CDR3 totaled no fewer than 3 million for each sample. TCRdb analysed the 5' RACE reads with MiXCR anew, one entry per CDR3 protein. The data hold some 1.7 million distinct CDR3 sequences, with 28% observed a single time. On this clonotype: Its antigen remains unknown. This may come from a read error, since a much larger clone is one base off.

The material sequenced was blood. The chain combines TRBV14 with TRBJ1-1; D not resolved. This receptor was taken from a woman in her 30s in good health. CDR3 nucleotides: TGTGCCAGCAGCCAAGATGAGAACACTGAAGCTTTCTTT. This encodes CASSQDENTEAFF.